This TCR beta chain was identified during a study of identical twins. Whole-study results and caveats: Weaker excess twin sharing was seen among beta out-of-frame sequences. Excess low generation probability was seen in twin-shared out-of-frame alpha sequences. The same donors were not followed; conclusions instead depended on cross-sectional statistical analysis.

This clonotype was detected only a few times. The target antigen is unknown. Germline-derived CDR1 and CDR2 are SGHAT and FQNNGV. V lost 3 bases and J 9 bases, leaving 21 bases between the germline ends. The CDR3 length is 16 residues. TCRdb re-called the 5' RACE reads through MiXCR, storing one row per CDR3 protein. The profile covers 250,000 to 350,000 distinct CDR3 sequences, with under 9.5% appearing a single time and around 2.1% taken by the ten largest. These same records also appear under a second study, on yellow fever vaccine responses in identical twins.

The sequencing sample was made of memory (CD45RO+) T cells sorted from blood. J is TRBJ2-1 and V is TRBV11-2; D possibly corresponds to TRBD2 (5 bases). This receptor was obtained from a woman under 30 in good health. CDR3 nucleotides: TGTGCCAGCAGCTTCCTCGCGGGTACTTTGGGAAGTGAGCAGTTCTTC. It yields the protein CASSFLAGTLGSEQFF.